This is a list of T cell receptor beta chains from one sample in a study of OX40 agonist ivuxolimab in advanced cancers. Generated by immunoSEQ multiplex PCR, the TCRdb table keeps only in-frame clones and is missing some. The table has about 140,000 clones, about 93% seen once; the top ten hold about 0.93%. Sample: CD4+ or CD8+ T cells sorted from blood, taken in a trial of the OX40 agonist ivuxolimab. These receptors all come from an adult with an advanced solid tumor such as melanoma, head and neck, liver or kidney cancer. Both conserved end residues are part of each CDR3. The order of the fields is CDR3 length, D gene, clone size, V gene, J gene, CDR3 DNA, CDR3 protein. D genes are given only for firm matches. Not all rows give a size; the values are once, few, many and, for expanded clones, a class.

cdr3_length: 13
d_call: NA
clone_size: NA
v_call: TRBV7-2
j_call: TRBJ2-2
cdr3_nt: TGTGCCAGCAGCCGCAGGAACACCGGGGAGCTGTTTTTT
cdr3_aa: CASSRRNTGELFF

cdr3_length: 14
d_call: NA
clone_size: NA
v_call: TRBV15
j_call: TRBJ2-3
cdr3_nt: TGTGCCACCAGCAGACCCCACCTGGGGGATACGCAGTATTTT
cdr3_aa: CATSRPHLGDTQYF

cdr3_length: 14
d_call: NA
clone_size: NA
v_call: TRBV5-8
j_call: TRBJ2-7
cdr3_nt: TGTGCCAGCAGCTTGGAATGGAGCTCCTACGAGCAGTACTTC
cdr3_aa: CASSLEWSSYEQYF

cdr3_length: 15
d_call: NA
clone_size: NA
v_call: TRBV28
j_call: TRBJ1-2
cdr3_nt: TGTGCCAGCAGTACCGGGGGGGGCAAAGGCTATGGCTACACCTTC
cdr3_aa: CASSTGGGKGYGYTF

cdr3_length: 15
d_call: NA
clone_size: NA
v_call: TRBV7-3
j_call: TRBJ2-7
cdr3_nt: TGTGCCAGCAGCTTAGTGGGACATTCCCCGGGGGAGCAGTACTTC
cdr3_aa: CASSLVGHSPGEQYF

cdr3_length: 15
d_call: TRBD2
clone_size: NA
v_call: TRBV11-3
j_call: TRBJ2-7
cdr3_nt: TGTGCCAGCAGCTCGGGACTAGCGGGGCCCTACGAGCAGTACTTC
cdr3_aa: CASSSGLAGPYEQYF

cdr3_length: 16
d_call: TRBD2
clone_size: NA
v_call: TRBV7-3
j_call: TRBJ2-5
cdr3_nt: TGTGCCAGCAGCTTAAATCCGGCGGGAGGGAGGGAGACCCAGTACTTC
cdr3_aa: CASSLNPAGGRETQYF

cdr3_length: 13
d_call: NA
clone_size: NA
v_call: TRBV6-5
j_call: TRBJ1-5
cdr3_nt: TGTGCCAGCAGTTACAACTACATCCAGCCCCAGCATTTT
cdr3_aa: CASSYNYIQPQHF

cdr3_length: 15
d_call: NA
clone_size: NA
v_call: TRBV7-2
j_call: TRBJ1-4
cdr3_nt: TGTGCCAGCAGCTTAATGGGGGCGCGAGGTGAAAAACTGTTTTTT
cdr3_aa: CASSLMGARGEKLFF

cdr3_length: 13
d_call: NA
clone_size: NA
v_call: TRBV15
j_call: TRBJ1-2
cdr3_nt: TGTGCCACCAGCAGAGGGAGAGACTATGGCTACACCTTC
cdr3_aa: CATSRGRDYGYTF

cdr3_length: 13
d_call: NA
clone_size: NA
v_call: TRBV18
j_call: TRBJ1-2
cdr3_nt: TGTGCCAGCTCAATTGAAGGGAACTATGGCTACACCTTC
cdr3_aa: CASSIEGNYGYTF

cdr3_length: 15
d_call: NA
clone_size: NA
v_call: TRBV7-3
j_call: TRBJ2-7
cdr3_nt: TGTGCCAGCAGCCCCTCCGGGACCTTTGCCTACGAGCAGTACTTC
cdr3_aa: CASSPSGTFAYEQYF

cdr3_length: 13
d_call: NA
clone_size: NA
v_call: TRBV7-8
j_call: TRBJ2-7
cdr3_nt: TGTGCCAGCAGTCAACACGGGAGCTGGGAGCAGTACTTC
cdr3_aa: CASSQHGSWEQYF

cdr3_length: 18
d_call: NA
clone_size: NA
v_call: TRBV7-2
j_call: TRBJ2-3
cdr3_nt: TGTGCCAGCAGCAACCAATGGGAGGGGACGGGGGCCGTGGATACGCAGTATTTT
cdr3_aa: CASSNQWEGTGAVDTQYF

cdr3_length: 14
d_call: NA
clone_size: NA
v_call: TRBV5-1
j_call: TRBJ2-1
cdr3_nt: TGCGCCAGCAGCTTAACCTCGGGCGTAAATGAGCAGTTCTTC
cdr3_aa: CASSLTSGVNEQFF

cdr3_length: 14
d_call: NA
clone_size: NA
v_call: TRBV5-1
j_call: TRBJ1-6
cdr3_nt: TGCGCCAGCAGCCAAGGACAGACGAATTCACCCCTCCACTTT
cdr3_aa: CASSQGQTNSPLHF

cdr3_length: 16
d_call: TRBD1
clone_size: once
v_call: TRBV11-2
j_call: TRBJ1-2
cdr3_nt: TGTGCCAGCAGCTCCCAGACAGGGGCGCCGAACTATGGCTACACCTTC
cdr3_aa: CASSSQTGAPNYGYTF

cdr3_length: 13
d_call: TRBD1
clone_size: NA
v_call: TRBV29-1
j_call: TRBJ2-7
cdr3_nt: TGCAGCGTTAAGGGACAGGGGTCCGGCGAGCAGTACTTC
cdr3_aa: CSVKGQGSGEQYF

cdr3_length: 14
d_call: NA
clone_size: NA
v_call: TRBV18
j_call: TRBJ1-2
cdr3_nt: TGTGCCAGCTCACCCCGAGGAGGCCACTATGGCTACACCTTC
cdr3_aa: CASSPRGGHYGYTF

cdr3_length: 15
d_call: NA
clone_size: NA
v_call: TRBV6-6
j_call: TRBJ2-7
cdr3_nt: TGTGCCAGCAGTGGATCGGTCACCGAGGGCTACGAGCAGTACTTC
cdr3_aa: CASSGSVTEGYEQYF

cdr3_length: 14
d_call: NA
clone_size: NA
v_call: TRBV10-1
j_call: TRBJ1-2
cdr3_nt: TGCGCCAGCAGACAGGGTAAGTGTAACTATGGCTACACCTTC
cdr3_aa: CASRQGKCNYGYTF

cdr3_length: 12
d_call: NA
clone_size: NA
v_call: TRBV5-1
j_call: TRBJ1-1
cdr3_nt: TGCGCCAGCGGGGGAGAGAGCACTGAAGCTTTCTTT
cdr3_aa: CASGGESTEAFF

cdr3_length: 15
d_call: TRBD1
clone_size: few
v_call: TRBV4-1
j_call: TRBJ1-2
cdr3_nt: TGCGCCAGCAGCGGCCGGGACAGGGTACGGGATGGCTACACCTTC
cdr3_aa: CASSGRDRVRDGYTF

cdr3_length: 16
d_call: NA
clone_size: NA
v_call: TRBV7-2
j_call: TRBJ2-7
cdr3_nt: TGTGCCAGCAGCACAGGCCGCGGGAGAGGGGGGACCGAGCAGTACTTC
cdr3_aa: CASSTGRGRGGTEQYF